This T cell receptor beta chain was recorded in a study of cytomegalovirus exposure and HLA in healthy donors (dated by TCRdb to the late 2010s). Describing the broader study: In an earlier analysis of approximately 640 of the donors, around 290 Gb of sequence data and some 100 million unique TCR beta sequences from roughly 180 million T cells were reported. The study aimed to test whether cataloging public T cell receptors could reveal signatures of past pathogen exposure. HLA typing covered class I and class II loci at four-digit resolution. To study patterns of TCR occurrence, a later analysis re-analyzed previously published TCR beta repertoires from 666 donors and added high-resolution HLA genotyping. Of the approximately 370 genotyped donors, less than 85% were placed in the genetic ancestry cluster associated with self-reported Caucasian donors. About five DR-DQ haplotypes were treated as single units for association and clustering because of strong linkage in the cohort. To predict cytomegalovirus infection status, the study brought together high-throughput TCR immunosequencing, statistical association of individual TCRs with disease status, and machine learning. A separate validation cohort of about 110 different subjects was used in addition to the roughly 720-subject first cohort. Among some 400 genotyped donors of the cohort, an average of about 240,000 unique TCR beta nucleotide sequences was sequenced per donor, of which 15% to 20% were non-productive. Using immunosequencing, the study profiled T cell repertoires from about 620 subjects and related those repertoires to cytomegalovirus serostatus. Genome-wide SNP genotypes for about 65% of the 666 donors were used in a later genetic analysis, which treated that subset as a discovery cohort. Every repertoire in the discovery cohort had been generated on one and the same sequencing platform. An early release that covered some 630 HLA-typed donors contained about 300 gigabases of sequencing data and some 87 million unique TCR sequences. The number of donors typed differed by locus, with roughly 629-640 for A, B, C, DRB1 and DQB1, around 560 for DQA1, 600 to 610 for DPA1, and 400 to 490 for DPB1. Donor age, sex, ethnicity and CMV serostatus were compiled together with the repertoire data. The later analysis used no new phenotypic data to find candidate immune exposures, relying instead on TCR beta sequences and their occurrence across donors. An earlier analysis of roughly 580 of the donors used high-throughput TCR beta sequencing to judge whether each TCR beta V gene segment behaved as functional or pseudogenic.

There are a few counts of this clone. Its binding antigen is unknown. No qualities accompany the bases; no much larger clone lies one base away. Overall study outcomes, separate from this receptor: Some IMGT-functional V segments, including TRBV6-2 and TRBV6-3, could not be distinguished by the 87-base-pair reads and were therefore excluded. In a later analysis, most CMV-associated TCR beta chains were found to appear HLA-restricted, with HLA associations seemingly driven largely by CMV exposure. In a later analysis, HLA-associated TCR beta chains were found to be more clonally expanded and to have lower generation probabilities than equally common non-associated chains. Immune exposure information for the cohort was limited to CMV serostatus. According to a later analysis, TCR association rates differed among HLA loci, with DRB1 alleles showing the most associated TCRs and HLA-C alleles showing the fewest. Only TCR beta chains were sequenced in this cohort, and the absence of alpha or paired-chain data limited detectable features. A further reported finding was that TCR beta sequences accurately predicted the HLA-A and HLA-B alleles for most subjects in the first cohort. When HLA alleles, especially DR and DQ, strongly co-occurred, TCR associations were difficult to assign to individual alleles. The classifier was reported to diagnose cytomegalovirus status with high specificity and sensitivity in both the original and validation cohorts. Across donors, most TCR sequences were observed very rarely, whereas some public TCRs were present in many individuals. In an earlier analysis of fewer than 700 of the donors, most TCR beta V segments appeared in productive rearrangements about 90% or about 30% of the time, broadly matching IMGT annotations. A group of highly shared sequence variants was considered likely to be a technical artifact of the sequencing pipeline. The authors suggested that the approach could potentially be generalized to other disease states and immunological phenotypes. Correlated functional status among segregating V segments might be attributable to linkage disequilibrium, but an unknown experimental factor could not be ruled out. Compared with the approximately 670-donor mean, donors in an Asian-associated ancestry cluster had fewer N-insertions in productive TCRs, according to a later genetic analysis. The presence/absence analyses assumed that sequencing depth was roughly uniform across donors, and that assumption may not be true. The earlier analysis of about 600 of the donors excluded fewer than 20 rarely observed V segments, including chromosome 9 orphons, because counts were too low. A later analysis associated about 17,000 TCR beta sequences with specific HLA alleles at a false discovery rate of 0.05. An association between a missense DCLRE1C variant and V-gene and J-gene trimming of TCR beta chains was found in a later genetic analysis and replicated in an independent cohort. Three of the identified cytomegalovirus-associated TCR beta chains were confirmed in vitro to be specific for cytomegalovirus antigens. The study gave a list of 150 to 200 TCR beta chains associated with cytomegalovirus. A later analysis reported that several top co-occurrence clusters appeared linked to parvovirus B19, influenza, CMV and Epstein-Barr virus. Because HLA typing was unavailable for some donors at each locus, only the typed subset was used in association tests.

V loses 8 bases of germline sequence and J loses 5 bases, and the interval between the two ends is 14 bases. The CDR3 covers 13 residues, taking in both the cysteine and the phenylalanine. Only the CDR3 part of the read is kept: 39 bases, read in frame from the first base. Sequences LNHDA (CDR1) and SQIVND (CDR2) are obtained from the germline V gene (reference sequence). Library preparation used the immunoSEQ multiplex PCR assay. For the multiplex PCR, a mixture combining 60 forward primers for TCR Vbeta segments and 13 reverse primers for TCR Jbeta segments was used. The CDR3 region of rearranged TCR beta genes was amplified from genomic DNA with a multiplex PCR assay. Amplified TCR beta libraries were sequenced as 87-base-pair reads on the Illumina HiSeq System. For the original study's pipeline: In a later analysis, tens of millions of unique TCR beta chains were counted across the roughly 700 repertoires, and some 10 million of these chains were shared by at least two donors. Raw reads were error-corrected and collapsed into unique sequences with a nearest-neighbor algorithm that merged closely related sequences to remove PCR and sequencing errors. CDR3 sequences were aligned to IMGT reference sequences to assign V, D and J gene segments. For a sequence to be retained, a match of at least six nucleotides to both a V gene segment and a J gene segment was required. A rearrangement counted as productive if the CDR3 had no stop codons and remained in frame with V and J, and every other rearrangement counted as non-productive. CDR3 was defined according to IMGT convention as the region running from the second conserved V-encoded cysteine to the conserved J-encoded phenylalanine. The earlier analysis of fewer than 700 of the donors excluded sequences that lacked an unambiguous match to a single V gene segment. In an earlier analysis of 587 of the donors, V segments were called functional above 56.7% productive rearrangements and were called segregating when the between-donor standard deviation exceeded 5%. To diagnose cytomegalovirus status from the catalog of TCR beta chain sequences, a statistical classification framework was built. V and J gene assignment, in a later analysis, came from comparing TCR nucleotide sequences with IMGT/GENE-DB human TR gene sequences. Using the TCRdist pipeline, a later analysis assigned CDR3 sequences along with most-parsimonious VDJ recombination scenarios. In a later analysis, every TCR beta chain was defined by the combination of its CDR3 amino acid sequence and its V-gene family, and reads without a unique V-gene family were dropped. To address suspected cross-contamination and a sequencing artifact, a later analysis removed some 620 highly shared, low-generation-probability nucleotide sequences. In a later analysis, a clonal expansion index was calculated for each public chain from normalized within-repertoire ranks of inferred template counts. In a later analysis, generation probabilities were computed using a VDJ recombination model fitted to out-of-frame rearrangements, and the results were checked against IGoR. Hypergeometric tests were used in a later analysis to score TCR-TCR, TCR-HLA and TCR-CMV co-occurrence, with a repertoire-size bias correction applied to the TCR pairs. In a later analysis, false discovery rates were estimated by permuting HLA or CMV assignments 20 times. In a later analysis, co-occurring TCRs were grouped with DBSCAN, and TCRdist sequence similarity was added when clustering was performed within HLA-allele-positive subsets. For co-occurrence clustering, repertoires with fewer than 30,000 or more than 120,000 public chains were excluded, along with four to six repertoires with anomalous nucleotide sharing. TCRdb stores this immuneACCESS table with in-frame sequences only. Part of the clones is absent; in the studies checked, under half of the shortfall reflects unresolved V genes, and no reason is known for the rest. The V and J calls and clone size were taken over from that table, and D and trimming were inferred from the DNA. The sample data list around 150,000 clones, and roughly 74% of these were observed just once. About 7.6% of the sample is taken by the ten largest.

The cohort was made up of about 670 healthy bone marrow donors. All cohort members were sampled while nominally healthy, although unrecorded immune exposures were likely present. The donor was CMV seropositive and was included in the group of 250 to 350 seropositive cohort members. A peripheral blood sample was provided by each donor, and peripheral blood mononuclear cells were used for TCR beta sequencing. The Qiagen DNeasy Blood Extraction Kit was used to extract genomic DNA from the blood cell samples. Material for sequencing was PBMCs. The chain employs TRBV19 and TRBJ2-3, with TRBD2 tentatively as D gene (6 bases match). The origin of this receptor is a woman between 35 and 50 years old in good health and CMV-seropositive. The CDR3 has the sequence CASQETRGDTQYF. The DNA sequence follows: TGTGCCAGTCAGGAGACTAGAGGAGATACGCAGTATTTT.